The rows below give T cell receptor beta chains drawn from one sample of a study of blood T cell repertoires in COVID-19. Here immunoSEQ multiplex PCR was the method, and the copy in TCRdb shows in-frame clones only, minus some. This sample has 7,500 to 9,500 clones; 86% occur once, and the top ten carry 9.4%. Sequenced: peripheral blood. The source is a man between 60 and 75 years old with acute or convalescent COVID-19. Each CDR3 is given with its conserved first and last residue. A D gene is named only where the DNA matches it firmly. Clone size is stated in some rows and not others, as once, few, many or a class when expanded.

>TRBJ2-2|.|TRBV9|15|.
TGTGCCAGCAGCGTAGATTACTATGTCACCGGGGAGCTGTTTTTT
CASSVDYYVTGELFF
>TRBJ1-5|.|TRBV7-2|12|TRBD1
TGTGCCAGCAGCTCCGGGACAGGACCCCAGCATTTT
CASSSGTGPQHF
>TRBJ1-2|.|TRBV6-5|15|.
TGTGCCAGCAGTTACTCTCTCAGAAGCGGTGGTGGCTACACCTTC
CASSYSLRSGGGYTF
>TRBJ1-1|.|TRBV7-9|15|.
TGTGCCAGCACCGATGTTCGGGGAACGAACACTGAAGCTTTCTTT
CASTDVRGTNTEAFF
>TRBJ2-3|.|TRBV6-4|15|TRBD1
TGTGCCAGCAGTGATCGGACAGGGGGGACAGATACGCAGTATTTT
CASSDRTGGTDTQYF
>TRBJ2-2|.|TRBV5-1|15|TRBD1
TGCGCCAGCAGCTCGCTGACAGGGTACACCGGGGAGCTGTTTTTT
CASSSLTGYTGELFF
>TRBJ1-1|.|TRBV5-1|17|TRBD1
TGCGCCAGCAGCCCGGAGGACAGGGGGGTCATGAACACTGAAGCTTTCTTT
CASSPEDRGVMNTEAFF
>TRBJ1-3|once|TRBV6-6|14|TRBD1
TGTGCCAGCAGCTCCACAGGGGCTGGAAACACCATATATTTT
CASSSTGAGNTIYF
>TRBJ2-3|.|TRBV11-2|14|.
TGTGCCAGCAGCCAGACTAGAAACACAGATACGCAGTATTTT
CASSQTRNTDTQYF
>TRBJ1-3|.|TRBV6-5|15|TRBD1
TGTGCCAGCAGCCGAAACCGGGACAGAGGAAACACCATATATTTT
CASSRNRDRGNTIYF
>TRBJ1-6|few|TRBV7-9|15|.
TGTGCCAGCAGGGGAGGTACCTCCTATAATTCACCCCTCCACTTT
CASRGGTSYNSPLHF
>TRBJ1-2|.|TRBV3-1/TRBV3-2|15|TRBD1
TGTGCCAGCAGCCAAGTCGGGACAGCTAACTATGGCTACACCTTC
CASSQVGTANYGYTF
>TRBJ1-6|.|TRBV5-8|11|.
TGTGCCAGCAGCTTCCCGGTTTCCCTCCACTTT
CASSFPVSLHF
>TRBJ2-5|.|TRBV11-2|13|.
TGTGCCACCGGAGTCGGCATACAAGAGACCCAGTACTTC
CATGVGIQETQYF
>TRBJ2-3|.|TRBV27|16|TRBD2
TGTGCCAGCAGTTTATTTTCTAGCGGGAGTTCAGATACGCAGTATTTT
CASSLFSSGSSDTQYF
>TRBJ1-6|few|TRBV5-1|16|TRBD1
TGCGCCAGCAGCTTCCAACTACAGGGGGGTAATTCACCCCTCCACTTT
CASSFQLQGGNSPLHF
>TRBJ1-2|.|TRBV19|13|.
TGTGCCAGTAGTATGGGGGGGCCCTATGGCTACACCTTC
CASSMGGPYGYTF
>TRBJ2-1|.|TRBV5-1|17|TRBD2
TGCGCCAGCAGCGTAAGGACTAGCGGGGGGGCCCGTGATGAGCAGTTCTTC
CASSVRTSGGARDEQFF
>TRBJ2-1|.|TRBV7-2|13|.
TGTGCCAGCAGCTTAGTTATCAGGAATGAGCAGTTCTTC
CASSLVIRNEQFF
>TRBJ1-4|few|TRBV5-1|15|TRBD1
TGCGCCAGCAGCTTGGAGGGCAGGGGGAATGAAAAACTGTTTTTT
CASSLEGRGNEKLFF
>TRBJ2-3|.|TRBV2|14|TRBD1
TGTGCCAGCAGGAGGACAGGGATTACAGATACGCAGTATTTT
CASRRTGITDTQYF
>TRBJ1-1|.|TRBV19|14|.
TGTGCCAGTAGCCCACAGGCCATGAACACTGAAGCTTTCTTT
CASSPQAMNTEAFF
>TRBJ1-2|.|TRBV7-2|14|TRBD1
TGTGCCAGCAGCCTAAACAGGGGTAGCTATGGCTACACCTTC
CASSLNRGSYGYTF
>TRBJ2-2|.|TRBV7-9|15|TRBD2
TGTGCCAGCAGCTCCGGGGGGGCGCCCACCGGGGAGCTGTTTTTT
CASSSGGAPTGELFF
>TRBJ2-2|.|TRBV6-5|15|.
TGTGCCAGCAGCCCAAGACAGGAGAACACCGGGGAGCTGTTTTTT
CASSPRQENTGELFF
>TRBJ2-1|once|TRBV6-2/TRBV6-3|20|TRBD2
TGTGCCAGCAGTTCCACCGGGACTAGCGGATTATTTAACTCCTACAATGAGCAGTTCTTC
CASSSTGTSGLFNSYNEQFF
>TRBJ2-1|once|TRBV28|16|.
TGTGCCAGCAGGTACGGGCGAACGAGGGTTGAGAATGAGCAGTTCTTC
CASRYGRTRVENEQFF
>TRBJ2-2|.|TRBV7-3|13|.
TGTGCCAGCAGCCTGACTAGTACCGGGGAGCTGTTTTTT
CASSLTSTGELFF
>TRBJ2-7|medium-sized|TRBV5-8|15|TRBD1
TGTGCCAGCAGCTTCCGGGACAGGATTCTTTACGAGCAGTACTTC
CASSFRDRILYEQYF
>TRBJ1-6|.|TRBV4-3|15|TRBD1
TGCGCCAGCAGCCGCTTGACAGGGGTCAATTCACCCCTCCACTTT
CASSRLTGVNSPLHF
>TRBJ2-1|.|TRBV6-6|16|.
TGTGCCAGCAGTTACCCACTCGGGGTGGTCTACAATGAGCAGTTCTTC
CASSYPLGVVYNEQFF
>TRBJ2-1|.|TRBV6-5|14|.
TGTGCCAGCACCCCTGGGCCCCCACACAATGAGCAGTTCTTC
CASTPGPPHNEQFF
>TRBJ2-7|.|TRBV27|13|TRBD1
TGTGCCAGCAGTAAAGACAGGGGTGATGAGCAGTACTTC
CASSKDRGDEQYF
>TRBJ2-3|.|TRBV13|15|.
TGTGCCAGCAGCGTAGGGGACATGGCTTTGGGTACGCAGTATTTT
CASSVGDMALGTQYF
>TRBJ1-1|.|TRBV5-6|11|.
TGTGCCAGCAGCTCGGTCACTGAAGCTTTCTTT
CASSSVTEAFF
>TRBJ2-1|.|TRBV4-1|18|.
TGCGCCAGCAGCCAAGGTTTTCCCGGGTTTCTTAGTATCAATGAGCAGTTCTTC
CASSQGFPGFLSINEQFF
>TRBJ1-1|.|TRBV7-9|15|.
TGTGCCAGCAGCTTATTCCCGGGGGTCGGCACTGAAGCTTTCTTT
CASSLFPGVGTEAFF
>TRBJ1-5|.|TRBV12-3/TRBV12-4|13|.
TGTGCCAGCAGTCCACAGGGAAATCAGCCCCAGCATTTT
CASSPQGNQPQHF
>TRBJ1-1|few|TRBV18|12|.
TGTGCCAGCTCAGGGGCGAACACTGAAGCTTTCTTT
CASSGANTEAFF
>TRBJ1-6|.|TRBV5-1|14|.
TGCGCCAGCAGCTTTTGGGGGCCCAATTCACCCCTCCACTTT
CASSFWGPNSPLHF